This T cell receptor (beta chain) appears in the sequencing data of a study of blood T cell repertoires in COVID-19 (dated by TCRdb to the early 2020s). Turning to the overall study: Collaborator samples came from the United States, Italy and Spain and covered acute and convalescent phases of COVID-19. The material from the prospective study consisted of cDNA or gDNA derived from T cells, B-cell-depleted T cells, or PBMCs. The dataset comprised deeply sampled blood TCRbeta repertoires from subjects exposed to, actively infected with, or recovered from COVID-19. The repertoires were released in a freely available public database intended as a resource for research on the immune response to SARS-CoV-2. Samples came from the ongoing ImmuneRACE study (first 160 participants) plus 1,254 subjects from 6 global collaborators. Sample metadata almost always included a de-identified subject ID, COVID-19 status, age in years and sex. Where available, HLA class I and class II types were taken from metadata supplied by the sample provider and were not determined by assay-based typing. The study at large found these results: The quantity of clinical and demographic metadata differed by source and by participant and was supplied without curation.

The CDR3 goes from the cysteine to the phenylalanine over 15 residues. The kept DNA is CDR3 alone, 45 bases in frame from the first base. The junction shows trimming of 4 bases on V and 8 bases on J, and the gene matches do not reach 8 bases of it. CDR1 and CDR2 (SNHLY, FYNNEI) derive from the germline V gene. To note about this clone: What antigen it recognizes has not been identified. No per-base quality is available; no much larger clone lies one base away.

TCRbeta CDR3 regions were amplified from genomic DNA by means of the immunoSEQ Assay, a bias-controlled multiplex PCR. The published analysis was carried out like this. The number of nucleated cells in each sample was estimated by amplification of reference gene primers within the assay. To quantify the absolute abundance of each unique TCRbeta CDR3 rearrangement, sequence reads were collapsed and filtered. Productive Simpson clonality was computed per sample as the square root of Simpson's diversity index over productive rearrangements. TCRdb provides this immuneACCESS table in a form limited to in-frame rearrangements. Some clones are lacking; in checked studies, under half of them reflect an unresolved V gene, and why the rest are absent is not known. Clone size and V and J calls were adopted from that table, with D and trimming inferred from the DNA. The sample records 250,000 to 350,000 clones, about 90% of which are singletons. The top ten hold approximately 6% of the sample.

In Seattle, one collaborating source enrolled patients while the infection was active and tracked those patients longitudinally over the course of disease. Each collaborating institution followed its own protocols to collect whole blood in K2EDTA tubes. Collaborator samples were shipped for TCRbeta analysis as frozen whole blood, isolated PBMCs, or DNA extracted from either sample type. The sequencing sample was made of peripheral blood. The V and J segments used are TRBV2 and TRBJ2-1, with 10 junctional bases fitting TRBD1. The source is a woman in her forties or fifties with COVID-19, enrolled during active disease. For the CDR3, the sequence is CASSAWDRGRDEQFF. The nucleotides are TGTGCCAGCAGTGCGTGGGACAGGGGTAGGGATGAGCAGTTCTTC.